The 7 T cell receptor beta chains in this list originate from one sample, sequenced in a study of blood T cells in healthy people across ages. Combining a sample-barcoded 5' primer with a J-beta primer mix, a second PCR ran for roughly 6 to 11 cycles. From the 5' RACE reads, TCRdb called clonotypes with MiXCR, one entry per CDR3 protein. Among 1.8 million or so distinct CDR3 sequences listed, approximately 40% were seen once. The sample was blood. All receptors come from a human donor in good health.

The chain combines TRBV11-2 with TRBJ1-4, with D maybe TRBD1 (6 bases). Germline loops: CDR1 SGHAT, CDR2 FQNNGV. Between the trimmed V and J ends, which lost 5 bases and 7 bases, there was a span of 20 bases. The length of the CDR3 is 16 residues. For the CDR3, the DNA is TGTGCCAGCAGCCTCTACGACAGGCCAGGGATTGAAAAACTGTTTTTT. It translates to CASSLYDRPGIEKLFF.

V usage is TRBV4-1 and J usage is TRBJ2-1; possible D gene TRBD1, 6 bases. The V gene's germline CDR1 is MGHRA and CDR2 YSYEKL. The CDR3 covers 15 residues. Trimming removed 5 bases at V and 7 bases at J, with 18 bases between. CDR3 in amino acids: CASSVSGQIGNEQFF. In nucleotides, the CDR3 is TGCGCCAGCAGCGTATCCGGACAGATCGGAAATGAGCAGTTCTTC.

This clonotype was observed at least ten times. This rearrangement joins TRBV12-3 or TRBV12-4 to TRBJ2-1; D gene unclear. V lost 6 bases to trimming and J lost 4 bases, with 7 bases between them. This CDR3 has 12 amino acids. The CDR3 sequence: CASRNSYNEQFF. The CDR3 DNA sequence: TGTGCCAGCAGGAATTCGTACAATGAGCAGTTCTTC.

The rearrangement joins TRBV20-1 to TRBJ1-5; the D gene is possibly TRBD1 (5 bases). The CDR3 has 13 amino acids. Germline-derived CDR1 and CDR2 are DFQATT and SNEGSKA (reference sequence). V shed 5 bases and J shed 0 bases, with 8 bases lying between them. The CDR3 nucleotides are TGCAGTGCTCGGACATATAGCAATCAGCCCCAGCATTTT. Its translation is CSARTYSNQPQHF.

This rearrangement joins TRBV7-9 to TRBJ1-2; D perhaps matches TRBD1 (5 bases). CDR1 is SEHNR, CDR2 FQNEAQ, per germline (reference sequence). This CDR3 has 16 amino acids. Deletions cut 5 bases from V and 0 bases from J, with 16 bases between. Here the CDR3 DNA reads TGTGCCAGCAGCCCACCCCTCGGGGGGGCTAACTATGGCTACACCTTC. Translation: CASSPPLGGANYGYTF.

The chain combines TRBV20-1 with TRBJ1-5; D is possibly TRBD1 (5 bases). CDR3 length equals 15 residues. With 3 bases removed from V and 4 bases from J, the gap between germline ends came to 16 bases. CDR1 is DFQATT and CDR2 is SNEGSKA in the germline V gene (reference sequence). The CDR3 loop is CSASVSGRGNQPQHF. DNA of the CDR3: TGCAGTGCTAGCGTTTCGGGGCGGGGGAATCAGCCCCAGCATTTT.

This chain uses TRBV7-2 with TRBJ2-1, with 9 bases aligning to TRBD2. Germline values: CDR1 SGHTA, CDR2 FQGNSA. The CDR3 sequence is 16 residues long. V trimming: 5 bases; J trimming: 2 bases; junction bases outside the gene matches: 7. The DNA for the CDR3 is TGTGCCAGCAGCAAAGGGGGCGGGGGGGCCTACAATGAGCAGTTCTTC. The encoded protein is CASSKGGGGAYNEQFF.